The 21 T cell receptor beta chains listed next were all sequenced from one sample in a study of blood T cell repertoires in COVID-19. Profiling relied on immunoSEQ multiplex PCR, and the TCRdb table lists in-frame clones only, not all of them. The sample lists roughly 380,000 clones, roughly 87% occurring once. The sequencing sample was made of PBMCs or T cells enriched from blood (not recorded which). These receptors came from a woman aged 25-40 years who had recovered from COVID-19.

This clone was seen many times. This chain uses TRBV3-1 (or the pseudogene TRBV3-2) with TRBJ2-2; D not certain. This CDR3 comprises 15 residues. CDR1 is LGHDT, CDR2 YNNKEL, per germline (reference sequence). Trimming removed 5 bases at V and 5 bases at J, with 15 bases between. CDR3 in DNA: TGTGCCAGCAGCTCCCGAGGCACGGAGACCGGGGAGCTGTTTTTT. Translating it yields CASSSRGTETGELFF.

The chain recombines TRBV18 with TRBJ2-3; TRBD2 aligns across 7 bases. This CDR3 contains 13 residues. V shed 8 bases and J 0 bases; nucleotides not matched to a gene: 2. Per germline, CDR1 KGHSH and CDR2 LQKENI. The CDR3 loop reads CASAGVSTDTQYF. The CDR3, as DNA: TGTGCCAGCGCGGGAGTCAGCACAGATACGCAGTATTTT.

This clone was seen only once. The chain links TRBV7-9 to TRBJ1-2; D is possibly TRBD1 (5 bases). V lost 5 bases and J lost 2, with 18 bases in between. The germline V gene has CDR1 SEHNR and CDR2 FQNEAQ (reference sequence). This CDR3 contains 16 residues. Here the CDR3 reads CASSPRGIIRNYGYTF. DNA for the CDR3: TGTGCCAGCAGCCCGCGGGGGATCATCAGGAACTATGGCTACACCTTC.

This clone was observed once. CDR3 in amino acids: CASSPPNTFSPLHF. As DNA, the CDR3 is TGCGCCAGCAGCCCACCCAACACATTCTCACCCCTCCACTTT. The rearrangement joins TRBV4-1 to TRBJ1-6; D call uncertain. The germline gives CDR1 MGHRA, CDR2 YSYEKL. This CDR3 is 14 amino acids long. Trimming stripped 4 bases from V and 10 bases from J, with 14 bases between.

The CDR3 region has the DNA TGTGCCACCAGTGATAACAGGGAGGGGCGTTATGGCTACACCTTC. Translated, it gives CATSDNREGRYGYTF. This chain connects TRBV24-1 to TRBJ1-2, with D possibly matching TRBD1 (6 bases). In germline, CDR1 is KGHDR, CDR2 SFDVKD. V was trimmed by 3 bases and J by 5 bases, leaving 15 bases between them. There are 15 residues in the CDR3.

This clone turned up a few times. The chain uses TRBV3-1 (or the pseudogene TRBV3-2) and TRBJ1-5, with 10 bases aligning to TRBD1. CDR1 is LGHDT, CDR2 YNNKEL, per germline (reference sequence). This CDR3 comprises 15 residues. V dropped 4 bases and J dropped 1; count of bases not matched to a gene: 1. This CDR3 is CASSPGQGSNQPQHF. CDR3 sequence (DNA): TGTGCCAGCAGCCCGGGACAGGGGAGCAATCAGCCCCAGCATTTT.

The gene calls are TRBV4-1 and TRBJ2-7, with TRBD2 as a possible D gene (7 bases). Germline V lookup: CDR1 MGHRA, CDR2 YSYEKL. Trimming took off 0 bases at V and 3 bases at J, with 15 bases between the two ends. The length of the CDR3 is 16 residues. In nucleotides, the CDR3 is TGCGCCAGCAGCCAAGAAAGAGGGGGGGGAGGCTACGAGCAGTACTTC. Amino acid sequence: CASSQERGGGGYEQYF.

This clone was seen more than once but under ten times. The V call is TRBV27, the J call TRBJ2-1, with D perhaps TRBD1 (6 bases). This CDR3 spans 15 amino acids. The ends were cut back, 7 bases at V and 0 bases at J, with 13 bases in the middle. Germline V CDR1 and CDR2: MNHEY, SMNVEV (reference sequence). For the CDR3, the DNA is TGTGCCAGCAACCCGACAGGTAGCTCCTACAATGAGCAGTTCTTC. As protein: CASNPTGSSYNEQFF.

The chain links TRBV7-2 to TRBJ1-6, with 8 bases matching TRBD1. Germline-derived CDR1 and CDR2 are SGHTA and FQGNSA. J gave up 4 bases and V 5 bases, and 10 bases lay outside the gene matches. The CDR3 contains 17 residues. This chain's CDR3 is CASSPRQGFLYNSPLHF. CDR3 DNA sequence: TGTGCCAGCAGCCCCCGACAGGGGTTCTTATATAATTCACCCCTCCACTTT.

The genes are TRBV4-1 and TRBJ2-1, with TRBD2 identical over 16 bases. Trimming removed 6 bases from V and 3 bases from J; junction bases left unmatched: 11. The CDR3 consists of 19 residues. Germline V gene sequence: CDR1 MGHRA, CDR2 YSYEKL. The CDR3 DNA reads as TGCGCCAGCAGACGAACGGGACTAGCGGGAGGGGAGAGCTACAATGAGCAGTTCTTC. It yields the protein CASRRTGLAGGESYNEQFF.

The chain has TRBV18 and TRBJ2-2; TRBD2 aligns across 9 bases. The V segment lost 1 base and the J segment 5 bases; nucleotides outside the gene matches: 2. Germline CDR1 KGHSH, CDR2 LQKENI. This CDR3 spans 15 amino acids. CDR3 protein: CASSPRSGGTGELFF. DNA for the CDR3: TGTGCCAGCTCACCACGTAGCGGGGGAACCGGGGAGCTGTTTTTT.

The rearrangement uses TRBV6-5 and TRBJ2-5; TRBD1 is a possible D gene (5 bases). CDR3 length: 12 amino acids. CDR1 and CDR2 from the germline V gene are MNHEY and SVGAGI. V lost 10 bases and J lost 4, with 13 bases in between. CDR3 coding DNA: TGTGCCACCCTGGCCCAGGGAGAGACCCAGTACTTC. This translates into CATLAQGETQYF.

The rearrangement links TRBV24-1 to TRBJ2-1; TRBD2 is a possible D gene (7 bases). Germline CDR1 KGHDR, CDR2 SFDVKD. This CDR3 region has 16 residues. V was trimmed by 7 bases and J by 4 bases, leaving 19 bases between them. The DNA of the CDR3 is TGTGCCACCAGCAGCAGCGTGGGGGGGCTGTACAATGAGCAGTTCTTC. Its protein product is CATSSSVGGLYNEQFF.

This sequence joins TRBV14 and TRBJ2-3; TRBD2 agrees at 9 bases. CDR3 length: 16 amino acids. Germline V gives CDR1 SGHDN, CDR2 FVKESK. J was trimmed by 4 bases and V by 4 bases; bases with no gene match: 9. For the CDR3, the DNA is TGTGCCAGCAGCCGGCGTTTAGCGGGAGTCGCAGATACGCAGTATTTT. Translated, it gives CASSRRLAGVADTQYF.

The CDR3 DNA is TGTGCCAGCAGTGCCGGAACAAACAGGGGAGTGACTGAAGCTTTCTTT. This encodes CASSAGTNRGVTEAFF. The chain employs TRBV6-1 and TRBJ1-1; 7 bases are shared with TRBD1. V gave up 4 bases and J gave up 5 bases; unmatched junction bases: 13. Germline V CDR1 and CDR2: MNHNS, SASEGT. This CDR3 region has 16 residues.

The genes are TRBV11-2 and TRBJ1-2; 9 positions match TRBD1. The CDR3 spans 15 residues. The V segment lost 3 bases and the J segment 4 bases; nucleotides outside the gene matches: 6. Germline assignment: CDR1 SGHAT and CDR2 FQNNGV. The CDR3 DNA sequence: TGTGCCAGCAGCTTCCGACAGGGGGGGAGCTATGGCTACACCTTC. Residues: CASSFRQGGSYGYTF. The whole variable domain, filled in from reference TRBV11-2 and TRBJ1-2, reads EAGVAQSPRYKIIEKRQSVAFWCNPISGHATLYWYQQILGQGPKLLIQFQNNGVVDDSQLPKDRFSAERLKGVDSTLKIQPAKLEDSAVYLCASSFRQGGSYGYTFGSGTRLTVV.

The chain combines TRBV7-3 with TRBJ2-3; D might be TRBD1 (6 bases). V lost 1 base to trimming and J lost 4 bases, with 12 bases between them. CDR3 length: 15 residues. Looked up from germline, CDR1 is SGHTA and CDR2 is FQGTGA. CDR3 DNA: TGTGCCAGCAGCTTAAGTTTGGGGGCGGCAGATACGCAGTATTTT. Residues: CASSLSLGAADTQYF.

The chain links TRBV5-1 to TRBJ2-7, with TRBD1 identical over 8 bases. Unmatched junction bases numbered 3, after V lost 4 bases and J lost 3 bases. This CDR3 is built from 13 residues. CDR1 is SGHRS, CDR2 YFSETQ, per germline. This CDR3 reads CASSQTGVYEQYF. In DNA, the CDR3 is TGCGCCAGCAGCCAGACAGGGGTCTACGAGCAGTACTTC.

The chain combines TRBV5-5 with TRBJ1-3; no clear D gene. There are 15 residues in the CDR3. V dropped 3 bases and J dropped 0 bases, with 10 bases sitting between them. Looked up from germline, CDR1 is SGHKS and CDR2 is YYEKEE (reference sequence). CDR3 amino acids: CASSYDTFSGNTIYF. CDR3 nucleotide sequence: TGTGCCAGCAGCTACGACACCTTCTCTGGAAACACCATATATTTT.

The rearrangement links TRBV10-1 to TRBJ2-2; TRBD2 matches 9 bases. This CDR3 spans 16 amino acids. Germline V lookup: CDR1 WNHNN, CDR2 SYGVQD (reference sequence). The J segment lost 1 base and the V segment lost 3 bases, leaving 3 bases of the junction unmatched. In nucleotides, the CDR3 is TGCGCCAGCAGTGATCTGACTAGCGGGAACACCGGGGAGCTGTTTTTT. Amino acid sequence: CASSDLTSGNTGELFF.

The chain is built from TRBV5-1 and TRBJ1-2; 8 positions match TRBD1. V shed 5 bases, J shed 2 bases, and the junction held 8 bases outside the gene matches. The CDR3 sequence is 15 residues long. Germline V gene lookup returns CDR1 SGHRS and CDR2 YFSETQ. The CDR3 bases are TGCGCCAGCAGTTCCTGGACAGGGCCCAACTATGGCTACACCTTC. Protein sequence: CASSSWTGPNYGYTF.